Sequencing of this T cell receptor beta chain was carried out in a study of a mutant IDH1 vaccine in newly diagnosed glioma. Study as a whole: Earlier care involved radiotherapy, temozolomide, or both, and the majority received both.

Points from the study as a whole: Pseudoprogression seemed unrelated to changes in top peripheral T cell clonotypes. Vaccination induced immune responses in about 93% of patients.

Clones were read by immunoSEQ multiplex PCR, and TCRdb kept only the in-frame ones, dropping some. This sample has 35,000 to 40,000 clones; around 90% occur once, and the top ten carry approximately 20%. This CDR3 region has 15 residues. V dropped 10 bases and J dropped 0 bases, with 16 bases sitting between them. Germline CDR1 reads MNHNY; CDR2 reads SVGAGI (reference sequence). Points on this clone: The target antigen is unknown.

Time point here: baseline, week 1 (first vaccination visit). Treatment of the sample: pre-vaccination baseline after standard-of-care therapy. This clonotype originated in a young man with glioma. The genes are TRBV6-6 and TRBJ1-3; a possible D gene is TRBD1 (6 bases). The input for sequencing was PBMCs, taken from a glioma patient treated with radiotherapy, temozolomide or both. The CDR3 DNA sequence: TGTGCCACCGGACAGATGGATACCTCTGGAAACACCATATATTTT. It codes for CATGQMDTSGNTIYF.